This TCR beta chain came from a study of CD8 T cells in Susac syndrome. Sequencing of TCR beta was performed on blood CD8+ and CD4+ T cells. Treatment-naive patients with stable or active relapsing-remitting disease were the multiple sclerosis controls. With random hexamers, roughly 0.45 to 1 ug RNA was reverse transcribed. Multiplex PCR with immunoSEQ amplified the TCR beta CDR3 across 54 Vbeta and 13 Jbeta. TCRdb passed the immunoSEQ multiplex PCR reads through MiXCR, listing each CDR3 protein once. Found here are around 70,000 distinct CDR3 sequences, 90% to 95% of them singletons; the top ten hold around 0.6%. Of note for this clonotype: The target antigen is unknown.

Study-level results: The TCR sequencing and HLA analysis in the study involved a relatively small number of individuals, as the study acknowledged.

This clonotype was sampled from a human donor with multiple sclerosis. Material: CD8+ T cells from PBMCs.

The CDR3 sequence is CASSDPGQIYEQYF. Here the CDR3 DNA reads TGTGCCAGCAGCGACCCGGGACAAATATACGAGCAGTACTTC. The chain uses TRBV7-9 and TRBJ2-7; maybe TRBD1 (6 bases). The length of the CDR3 is 14 residues. With 5 bases removed from V and 4 bases from J, the gap between germline ends came to 15 bases. Germline V gene data show CDR1 as SEHNR and CDR2 as FQNEAQ (reference sequence).